Below, 11 T cell receptor beta chains from the same sample are listed, as sequenced in a study of vaccination effects on CD4 cells after COVID-19 (dated 2022 in TCRdb). After approximately 11 days of culture, CD4+ T cells were isolated with the EasySep CD4+ T cell isolation kit. Each participant got two doses of an mRNA SARS-CoV-2 vaccine, either BNT162b2 or mRNA-1273. These receptors' targets are unknown. The library relied on the immunoSEQ multiplex PCR assay. TCRdb took this table from immuneACCESS and kept in-frame rearrangements with V and J called. Such tables lack part of the clones; where checked against another copy, unresolved V genes explain under half of the gap, and the rest is unexplained. The sample profile shows 70,000 or so clones; around 69% of them were found once. Approximately 2% of the sample is in the top ten clones. This specimen consisted of CD4+ T cells from PBMCs cultured without peptide, obtained after COVID-19 vaccination. The origin of the receptors is a human donor who received a COVID-19 vaccine.

The chain couples TRBV6-1 to TRBJ1-2; D unresolved. V lost 3 bases and J 4 bases, leaving 12 bases between the germline ends. The CDR3 is 14 amino acids. Looked up from germline, CDR1 is MNHNS and CDR2 is SASEGT. CDR3 amino acids: CASSEEAGGYGYTF. For the CDR3, the DNA is TGTGCCAGCAGTGAGGAGGCAGGCGGCTATGGCTACACCTTC.

The J gene is TRBJ1-1, the V gene TRBV4-2; tentative D call: TRBD1 (5 bases). The V end was cut by 2 bases, the J end by 6 bases, with 10 bases between. This CDR3 has 13 amino acids. CDR1 and CDR2 (germline): LGHNA, YNFKEQ. The DNA of the CDR3 is TGTGCCAGCAGCCAAACCCAGGGCGCTGAAGCTTTCTTT. It translates to CASSQTQGAEAFF.

This chain uses TRBV10-3 with TRBJ1-6; D is unresolved. Germline V lookup: CDR1 ENHRY, CDR2 SYGVKD. Deletions cut 4 bases from V and 7 bases from J, with 8 bases between. This CDR3 contains 13 residues. In nucleotides, the CDR3 is TGTGCCATCAGTGCTCAGGACAATTCACCCCTCCACTTT. This encodes CAISAQDNSPLHF.

The rearrangement links TRBV30 to TRBJ1-4, with D maybe TRBD1 (5 bases). V dropped 3 bases and J dropped 8 bases, with 16 bases sitting between them. This CDR3 region has 14 residues. The germline CDR1 and CDR2 sequences are GTSNPN and SVGIG (reference sequence). CDR3 nucleotides: TGTGCCTGGAGCCCACCAGGGAGGCGGGAAAAACTGTTTTTT. Amino acid sequence: CAWSPPGRREKLFF.

This chain uses TRBV24-1 with TRBJ1-4; 11 bases fit TRBD1. J gave up 8 bases and V 2 bases, and 3 bases lay outside the gene matches. This CDR3 has 15 residues. Germline V lookup: CDR1 KGHDR, CDR2 SFDVKD. CDR3 nucleotides: TGTGCCACCAGTGATTCCGGGACAGGGGGAGAAAAACTGTTTTTT. It specifies CATSDSGTGGEKLFF.

This clone was seen only a few times. V gene TRBV19 combines with J gene TRBJ2-4; D may correspond to TRBD1 or TRBD2 (5 bases each). V was shortened by 9 bases and J by 8 bases, with 20 bases between the two germline ends. Germline V gene sequence: CDR1 LNHDA, CDR2 SQIVND (reference sequence). This CDR3 is built from 14 residues. CDR3 sequence: CASNLRDGGDIQYF. Here the CDR3 DNA reads TGTGCCAGCAACCTCCGGGACGGTGGGGACATTCAGTACTTC.

CDR3 region: CATSDPTKGHEQFF. The CDR3 DNA is TGTGCCACCAGTGATCCCACTAAGGGGCATGAGCAGTTCTTC. The chain links TRBV24-1 to TRBJ2-1, with D perhaps TRBD1 (5 bases). Germline assignment: CDR1 KGHDR and CDR2 SFDVKD. Between the trimmed V and J ends, which lost 3 bases and 8 bases, there was a span of 13 bases. The CDR3 is 14 amino acids.

The CDR3 DNA reads TGTGCCAGCAGCTTAGAAAGCGGGGGGGCGGTCACCGGGGAGCTGTTTTTT. It specifies CASSLESGGAVTGELFF. The rearrangement links TRBV7-2 to TRBJ2-2, with 10 bases that match TRBD2. The CDR3 runs 17 residues. Germline V gives CDR1 SGHTA, CDR2 FQGNSA. V dropped 1 base and J dropped 4; count of bases not matched to a gene: 6.

The chain is built from TRBV6-1 and TRBJ2-3, with a tentative D call TRBD2 (6 bases). The germline gives CDR1 MNHNS, CDR2 SASEGT. The V gene lost 1 base and the J gene lost 6 bases, with 11 bases spanning the gap. This CDR3 has 14 amino acids. The chain's CDR3 is CASSEVGGWDTQYF. CDR3 DNA: TGTGCCAGCAGTGAAGTCGGGGGATGGGATACGCAGTATTTT.

This rearrangement joins TRBV6-5 to TRBJ2-3; D perhaps matches TRBD2 (7 bases). The ends were cut back, 2 bases at V and 3 bases at J, with 12 bases in the middle. Germline CDR1 MNHEY, CDR2 SVGAGI. The CDR3 has 15 residues. CDR3 sequence reads: CASSYRGAGTDTQYF. The CDR3 DNA sequence: TGTGCCAGCAGTTACCGGGGGGCCGGGACAGATACGCAGTATTTT.

J is TRBJ2-1 and V is TRBV6-5; the D gene is possibly TRBD2 (6 bases). The CDR3 totals 15 residues. The V and J ends lost 7 bases and 5 bases respectively, with 18 bases between them. Looked up from germline, CDR1 is MNHEY and CDR2 is SVGAGI. CDR3 coding DNA: TGTGCCAGCACCGAAGGGTGGGGAGGCGACAATGAGCAGTTCTTC. Protein product: CASTEGWGGDNEQFF.